Following are 15 T cell receptor beta chains from one sample sequenced in a study of a mutant IDH1 vaccine in newly diagnosed glioma. These receptors' targets are unknown. The time point here: week 35, safety follow-up. The study gave 300 ug of mutant IDH1 20-mer peptide per vaccine dose, with topical imiquimod. Using immunoSEQ multiplex PCR, the repertoire was profiled, and TCRdb retains in-frame clones only, with some absent. This sample has 60,000 to 65,000 clones; roughly 80% occur once, and the top ten carry around 4%. The sequenced sample was PBMCs, obtained from a glioma patient whose treatment included an IDH1 peptide vaccine. These receptor sequences come from a man aged 25-40 years with glioma.

This chain uses TRBV5-1 with TRBJ2-2, with D tentatively TRBD1 (5 bases). Looked up from germline, CDR1 is SGHRS and CDR2 is YFSETQ. Trimming took 0 bases from V and 0 from J, leaving 24 bases between them. The CDR3 has 21 residues. CDR3 residues: CASSLDRPRATIFTNTGELFF. As DNA, the CDR3 is TGCGCCAGCAGCTTGGATAGGCCCAGGGCCACGATTTTTACGAACACCGGGGAGCTGTTTTTT. Full variable domain (remainder filled in from reference TRBV5-1 and TRBJ2-2): KAGVTQTPRYLIKTRGQQVTLSCSPISGHRSVSWYQQTPGQGLQFLFEYFSETQRNKGNFPGRFSGRQFSNSRSEMNVSTLELGDSALYLCASSLDRPRATIFTNTGELFFGEGSRLTVL.

The chain recombines TRBV9 with TRBJ1-2; no clear D. The CDR3 is made up of 18 amino acids. CDR1 and CDR2 from the germline V gene are SGDLS and YYNGEE. Trimming took off 3 bases at V and 8 bases at J, with 29 bases between the two ends. CDR3 sequence: CASSERASRWRLRGGYTF. The CDR3 region has the DNA TGTGCCAGCAGCGAGAGGGCATCTCGGTGGAGGCTCCGAGGAGGCTACACCTTC.

The chain employs TRBV9 and TRBJ1-6; possible D gene TRBD1, 5 bases. The germline V gene has CDR1 SGDLS and CDR2 YYNGEE. V shed 4 bases and J shed 14 bases, with 22 bases lying between them. The CDR3 loop spans 15 amino acids. CDR3 region: CASSSPDRLGGALHF. CDR3 nucleotides: TGTGCCAGCAGCTCGCCCGACCGTCTCGGGGGAGCCCTCCACTTT.

V and J are TRBV9 and TRBJ1-5; the match to TRBD1 covers 7 bases. Germline V gene lookup returns CDR1 SGDLS and CDR2 YYNGEE. The CDR3 has 18 residues. With V trimmed by 0 bases and J by 0 bases, 9 bases remained unmatched. The chain's CDR3 is CASSVGTGEFGSNQPQHF. CDR3 nucleotide sequence: TGTGCCAGCAGCGTAGGAACAGGGGAGTTCGGTAGCAATCAGCCCCAGCATTTT. The full variable domain, its missing parts supplied by reference TRBV9 and TRBJ1-5, is DSGVTQTPKHLITATGQRVTLRCSPRSGDLSVYWYQQSLDQGLQFLIQYYNGEERAKGNILERFSAQQFPDLHSELNLSSLELGDSALYFCASSVGTGEFGSNQPQHFGDGTRLSIL.

The V gene is TRBV27, the J gene TRBJ1-5, with unresolved D. The germline gives CDR1 MNHEY, CDR2 SMNVEV (reference sequence). The V and J ends lost 2 bases and 9 bases respectively, with 17 bases between them. The CDR3 is 15 residues long. This CDR3 is CASSLNSWGLMPQHF. The DNA of the CDR3 is TGTGCCAGCAGTTTAAATTCCTGGGGATTAATGCCCCAGCATTTT.

This sequence joins TRBV5-1 and TRBJ2-3, with a possible D match to TRBD2 (6 bases). The germline CDR1 and CDR2 sequences are SGHRS and YFSETQ. The ends were cut back, 3 bases at V and 3 bases at J, with 14 bases in the middle. The CDR3 length is 15 residues. The CDR3 DNA is TGCGCCAGCAGCTCCGGGGACTTGGGTACAGATACGCAGTATTTT. This codes for CASSSGDLGTDTQYF.

CDR3 amino acids: CASILTRNTGELFF. The CDR3 coding sequence is TGTGCCAGCATCTTAACAAGGAACACCGGGGAGCTGTTTTTT. The chain is built from TRBV9 and TRBJ2-2; D not certain. This CDR3 spans 14 amino acids. V dropped 6 bases and J dropped 1 base, with 10 bases sitting between them. Germline V gives CDR1 SGDLS, CDR2 YYNGEE.

J is TRBJ2-1 and V is TRBV5-1, with 11 bases that match TRBD1. Germline-derived CDR1 and CDR2 are SGHRS and YFSETQ. The V gene end was trimmed by 0 bases and the J gene end by 7 bases; junction bases not matched to a gene: 6. The CDR3 consists of 16 residues. This CDR3 is CASSLAIGQGANEQFF. DNA for the CDR3: TGCGCCAGCAGCTTGGCCATAGGACAGGGGGCTAATGAGCAGTTCTTC.

In this sample, this clone turned up once. The V call is TRBV10-3, the J call TRBJ2-5, with a weak D call TRBD2 (5 bases). The CDR3 spans 14 residues. Trimming took 0 bases from V and 5 from J, leaving 10 bases between them. The germline V gene has CDR1 ENHRY and CDR2 SYGVKD. CDR3 sequence: CAISESGGVETQYF. The CDR3 bases are TGTGCCATCAGTGAGTCAGGAGGTGTGGAGACCCAGTACTTC.

V gene TRBV15 combines with J gene TRBJ2-1, with TRBD2 matching over 10 bases. The length of the CDR3 is 15 residues. The germline V gene has CDR1 LNHNV and CDR2 YYDKDF (reference sequence). With 1 base clipped from V and 9 bases from J, the junction kept 6 bases outside the gene matches. CDR3 coding DNA: TGTGCCACCAGCAGAGTTCGTACTAGCGGGGTTGAGCAGTTCTTC. It encodes CATSRVRTSGVEQFF.

This clone was picked up one time. J is TRBJ1-5 and V is TRBV7-2; D remains unclear. Germline lookup yields CDR1 SGHTA and CDR2 FQGNSA. V was pared by 5 bases and J by 2 bases, with 7 bases between. The CDR3 is made up of 13 amino acids. This CDR3 is CASSGEGNQPQHF. CDR3 bases: TGTGCCAGCAGCGGCGAGGGCAATCAGCCCCAGCATTTT.

This rearrangement joins TRBV6-4 to TRBJ1-1; D remains ambiguous. CDR1 and CDR2 (germline): MRHNA, SNTAGT. The CDR3 has 14 amino acids. V was trimmed by 8 bases and J by 3 bases, leaving 16 bases between them. CDR3 residues: CASSPGFEDTEAFF. In nucleotides, the CDR3 is TGTGCCAGCTCCCCCGGATTCGAGGACACTGAAGCTTTCTTT.

This clone was counted once. This chain uses TRBV7-9 with TRBJ2-7; TRBD1 agrees at 7 bases. Trimming took 4 bases from V and 0 from J; bases not matched to a gene: 6. The germline CDR1 and CDR2 sequences are SEHNR and FQNEAQ (reference sequence). The CDR3 covers 15 residues. CDR3 sequence reads: CASSWGQGVSYEQYF. The CDR3, as DNA: TGTGCCAGCAGCTGGGGTCAGGGGGTCTCCTACGAGCAGTACTTC.

The chain employs TRBV5-1 and TRBJ2-1, with D uncertain. The germline CDR1 and CDR2 sequences are SGHRS and YFSETQ. V was cut by 4 bases and J by 10 bases, with 12 bases left in between. The CDR3 covers 12 residues. The CDR3 sequence is CASSTELGEQFF. CDR3 nucleotides: TGCGCCAGCAGCACTGAACTCGGAGAGCAGTTCTTC.

J is TRBJ2-7 and V is TRBV5-1; TRBD1 matches at 7 bases. The J segment lost 2 bases and the V segment lost 7 bases, leaving 9 bases of the junction unmatched. The CDR3 is made up of 14 amino acids. Per germline, CDR1 SGHRS and CDR2 YFSETQ. CDR3 coding DNA: TGCGCCAGCCAAGAGGGGGCGAATGCCTACGAGCAGTACTTC. Protein sequence: CASQEGANAYEQYF. The variable domain in full, completed from reference TRBV5-1 and TRBJ2-7, reads KAGVTQTPRYLIKTRGQQVTLSCSPISGHRSVSWYQQTPGQGLQFLFEYFSETQRNKGNFPGRFSGRQFSNSRSEMNVSTLELGDSALYLCASQEGANAYEQYFGPGTRLTVT.